This T cell receptor beta chain was found in a study of OX40 agonist ivuxolimab in advanced cancers. Notes on the research overall: Ivuxolimab was an agonistic, fully human IgG2 monoclonal antibody directed against OX40 (CD134), a costimulatory receptor. Intravenous ivuxolimab was administered to patients every 2 weeks at six dose levels: 0.01, 0.1, 0.3, 1.5, 3 and 10 mg/kg. Among the roughly 54 dose-escalation patients, some 20 had hepatocellular carcinoma, approximately 15 melanoma, 9 renal cell carcinoma and 9 head and neck cancer. A male proportion of roughly 80% and a mean age of approximately 61 years, ranging from roughly 20 to 80, were recorded for the dose-escalation cohort. Prior anti-PD-1, anti-PD-L1 or anti-CTLA-4 therapy was permitted, and checkpoint inhibitors had been received by approximately 39% of dose-escalation patients. Three dose-escalation patients achieved partial responses, one with hepatocellular carcinoma and two with cutaneous melanoma. Peripheral TCRbeta sequencing was intended to test whether TCR sequence diversity was altered and clonal T-cell expansion was caused by ivuxolimab. The paper describes the monotherapy dose-escalation part (N of about 52 patients) of the phase I trial of ivuxolimab.

The trial excluded patients who had a history of autoimmune disease or were on systemic immunosuppression. Peripheral blood for TCR sequencing was collected from all dose cohorts at baseline, on cycle 4 day 1, and on cycle 7 day 1. The samples were drawn from a first-in-human, open-label, multicenter phase I dose-escalation trial of ivuxolimab. Adults with locally advanced or metastatic melanoma, renal cell carcinoma, hepatocellular carcinoma or head and neck squamous cell carcinoma were enrolled in the trial. Before TCR sequencing, CD4+ T cells and CD8+ T cells were sorted from peripheral blood as separate populations. What the study reported, not specific to this receptor: In partial responders in the 0.1-3.0 mg/kg groups, normalized peripheral clonal expansion was found to be among the lowest, especially among CD8+ T cells. Low levels of normalized T-cell clonal expansion were also seen in some patients who did not respond. Clonal expansion of both CD4+ and CD8+ blood T cells was observed from baseline to week 6 at doses 0.1 to 3.0 mg/kg. Antigen specificity was not determined for the clonally expanded peripheral T cells. After ivuxolimab, CD8+ T cells had more expanded clones than CD4+ T cells on average.

Points on this clone: This clone's antigen is unknown. Within one base of it there is no much larger clone, and no base qualities were kept.

For sequencing of the TCRbeta CDR3 region, genomic DNA was extracted from the sorted cells. The immunoSEQ Assay was used for sequencing of TCRbeta CDR3 regions. TCRdb limited this immuneACCESS table to in-frame rearrangements with V and J called. A share of clones is missing; checked studies link under half to unresolved V genes, and the rest is unexplained. The sample table holds around 80,000 clones, of which around 90% were seen once. The ten largest clones represent about 0.72% of the sample. The CDR3 covers 15 residues, taking in both the cysteine and the phenylalanine. CDR3 DNA is the only sequence kept; it has 45 bases, read in frame from the first base. CDR1 and CDR2, looked up from the germline V gene, are SGDLS and YYNGEE. The germline V end is reduced by 4 bases and the J end by 3 bases; junction bases left unmatched: 5.

The sample in question was CD4+ or CD8+ T cells sorted from blood, obtained in a trial of the OX40 agonist ivuxolimab. This chain joins TRBV9 to TRBJ2-2; TRBD1 aligns with 8 central bases. The source is an adult with an advanced solid tumor such as melanoma, head and neck, liver or kidney cancer. Here is the DNA: TGTGCCAGCAGCTTTAGGACAGGGCACACCGGGGAGCTGTTTTTT. This is translated as CASSFRTGHTGELFF. With the rest looked up from the reference TRBV9 and TRBJ2-2 genes rather than sequenced, the full variable domain is DSGVTQTPKHLITATGQRVTLRCSPRSGDLSVYWYQQSLDQGLQFLIQYYNGEERAKGNILERFSAQQFPDLHSELNLSSLELGDSALYFCASSFRTGHTGELFFGEGSRLTVL.